Below are 3 T cell receptor beta chains sequenced from a single sample in a study of read filtering for tumor transcriptome and immune sequencing. The library was built from approximately 400 ng RNA with molecular barcoded adaptors for alpha/delta and beta/gamma chains. MiXCR, applied by TCRdb to the reads, yields one record per CDR3 protein. The table lists 40,000 to 50,000 distinct CDR3 sequences, roughly 13% of them singletons. Source material: a population of CD138-negative cells sorted from bone marrow. These receptors were collected from a donor at least 40 years old with multiple myeloma.

This clonotype was detected many times. The J gene is TRBJ2-3, the V gene TRBV29-1; a possible D gene is TRBD2 (5 bases). CDR1 SQVTM and CDR2 ANQGSEA come from the germline V gene. This CDR3 has 16 residues. The V end was cut by 0 bases, the J end by 0 bases, with 13 bases between. The CDR3 spells CSVEDRDPGSTDTQYF. In DNA form, the CDR3 reads TGCAGCGTTGAAGATCGGGATCCAGGCAGCACAGATACGCAGTATTTT.

This clonotype appeared a few times. A single base separates this from a much larger clone, so it may be a read error. J is TRBJ2-7 and V is TRBV20-1; 10 nucleotides match TRBD2. The CDR3 covers 14 residues. Trimming at V came to 5 bases and at J to 12 bases, leaving 16 bases not matched to a gene. CDR1 DFQATT and CDR2 SNEGSKA come from the germline V gene (reference sequence). CDR3 DNA sequence: TGCAGTGCTGGCCCTGGGACTAGCGTCTTTCCGGGGTACTTC. Its protein is CSAGPGTSVFPGYF.

Concerning this clonotype itself: Relative to the germline gene, one junction end is altered; a read error may explain this. The chain combines TRBV5-5 with TRBJ1-2; D is uncertain. The CDR3 loop spans 14 amino acids. Germline assignment: CDR1 SGHKS and CDR2 YYEKEE (reference sequence). CDR3 DNA sequence: TGTGCCAGCAGCTTGGACCTCCAGAACTATGGCTACGCCTTC. It translates to CASSLDLQNYGYAF.